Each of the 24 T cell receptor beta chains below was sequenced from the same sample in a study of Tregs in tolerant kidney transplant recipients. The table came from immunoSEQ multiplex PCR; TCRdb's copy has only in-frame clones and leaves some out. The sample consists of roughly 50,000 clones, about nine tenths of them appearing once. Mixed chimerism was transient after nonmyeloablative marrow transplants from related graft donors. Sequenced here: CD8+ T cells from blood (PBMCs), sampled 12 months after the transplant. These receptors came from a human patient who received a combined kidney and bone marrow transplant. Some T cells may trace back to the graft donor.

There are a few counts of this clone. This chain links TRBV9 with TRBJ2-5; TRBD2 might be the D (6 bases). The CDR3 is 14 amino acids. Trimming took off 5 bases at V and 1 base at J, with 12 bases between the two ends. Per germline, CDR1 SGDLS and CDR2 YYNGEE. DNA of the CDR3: TGTGCCAGCAGTTTGAGCGGGCCCCAAGAGACCCAGTACTTC. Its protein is CASSLSGPQETQYF. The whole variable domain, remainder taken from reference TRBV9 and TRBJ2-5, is DSGVTQTPKHLITATGQRVTLRCSPRSGDLSVYWYQQSLDQGLQFLIQYYNGEERAKGNILERFSAQQFPDLHSELNLSSLELGDSALYFCASSLSGPQETQYFGPGTRLLVL.

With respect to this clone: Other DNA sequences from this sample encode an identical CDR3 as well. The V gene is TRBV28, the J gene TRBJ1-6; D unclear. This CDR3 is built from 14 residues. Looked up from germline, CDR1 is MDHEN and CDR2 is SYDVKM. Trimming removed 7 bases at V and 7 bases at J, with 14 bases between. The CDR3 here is CASTQQSWNSPLHF. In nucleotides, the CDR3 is TGTGCCAGCACTCAACAGAGCTGGAATTCACCCCTCCACTTT. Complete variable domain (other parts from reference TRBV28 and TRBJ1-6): DVKVTQSSRYLVKRTGEKVFLECVQDMDHENMFWYRQDPGLGLRLIYFSYDVKMKEKGDIPEGYSVSREKKERFSLILESASTNQTSMYLCASTQQSWNSPLHFGNGTRLTVT.

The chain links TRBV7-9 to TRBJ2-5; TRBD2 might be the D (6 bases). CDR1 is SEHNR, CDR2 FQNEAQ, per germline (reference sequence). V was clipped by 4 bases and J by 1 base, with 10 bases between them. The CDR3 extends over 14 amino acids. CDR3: CASSSGAPQETQYF. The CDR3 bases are TGTGCCAGCAGCTCGGGAGCGCCCCAAGAGACCCAGTACTTC.

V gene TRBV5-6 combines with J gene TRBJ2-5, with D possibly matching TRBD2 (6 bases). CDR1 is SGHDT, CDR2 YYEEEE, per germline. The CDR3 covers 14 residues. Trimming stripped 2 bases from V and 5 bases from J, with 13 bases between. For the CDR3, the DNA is TGTGCCAGCAGCTTTGGCGGGACTGCGGAGACCCAGTACTTC. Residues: CASSFGGTAETQYF.

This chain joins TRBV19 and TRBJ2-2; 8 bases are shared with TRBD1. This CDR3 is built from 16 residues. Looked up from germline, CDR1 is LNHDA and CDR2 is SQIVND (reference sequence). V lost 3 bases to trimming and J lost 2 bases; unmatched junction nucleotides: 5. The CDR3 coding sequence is TGTGCCAGTAGTATCCCCGGGACAGGTAACACCGGGGAGCTGTTTTTT. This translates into CASSIPGTGNTGELFF.

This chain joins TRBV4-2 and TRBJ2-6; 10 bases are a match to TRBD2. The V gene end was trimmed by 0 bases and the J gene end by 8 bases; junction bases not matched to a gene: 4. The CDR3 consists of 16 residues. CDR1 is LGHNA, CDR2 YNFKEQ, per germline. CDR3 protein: CASSQDKAGGPNVLTF. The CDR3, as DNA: TGTGCCAGCAGCCAAGATAAAGCGGGGGGGCCCAACGTCCTGACTTTC.

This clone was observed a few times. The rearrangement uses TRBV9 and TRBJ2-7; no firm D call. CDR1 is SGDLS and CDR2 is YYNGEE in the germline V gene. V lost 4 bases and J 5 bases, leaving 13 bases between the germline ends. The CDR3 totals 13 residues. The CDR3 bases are TGTGCCAGCAGCCCCTACTTGTCCGACGAGCAGTACTTC. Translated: CASSPYLSDEQYF.

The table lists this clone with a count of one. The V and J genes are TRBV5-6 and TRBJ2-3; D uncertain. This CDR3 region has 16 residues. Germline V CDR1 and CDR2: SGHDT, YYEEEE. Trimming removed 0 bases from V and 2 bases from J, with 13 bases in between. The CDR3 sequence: CASSLDSLKITDTQYF. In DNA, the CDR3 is TGTGCCAGCAGCTTGGACTCCCTTAAGATCACAGATACGCAGTATTTT.

For the CDR3, the DNA is TGTGCCAGCGGGACAGGGTTTGACTACACCTTC. It encodes CASGTGFDYTF. V and J are TRBV5-4 and TRBJ1-2, with 9 positions matching TRBD1. Germline V gene lookup returns CDR1 SGHNT and CDR2 YYREEE (reference sequence). This CDR3 is built from 11 residues. With V trimmed by 7 bases and J by 10 bases, 5 bases remained unmatched.

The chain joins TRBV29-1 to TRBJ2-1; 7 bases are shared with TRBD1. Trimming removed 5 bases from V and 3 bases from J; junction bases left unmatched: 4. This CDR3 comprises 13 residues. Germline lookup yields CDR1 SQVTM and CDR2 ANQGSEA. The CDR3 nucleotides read TGCAGCGTTCCCGACAGGGTCTACAATGAGCAGTTCTTC. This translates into CSVPDRVYNEQFF.

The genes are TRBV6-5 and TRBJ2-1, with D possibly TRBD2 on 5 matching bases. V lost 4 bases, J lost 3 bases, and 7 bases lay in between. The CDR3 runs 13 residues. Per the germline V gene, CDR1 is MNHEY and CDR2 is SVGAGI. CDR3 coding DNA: TGTGCCAGCAGTTCAGGACTCTACAATGAGCAGTTCTTC. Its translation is CASSSGLYNEQFF.

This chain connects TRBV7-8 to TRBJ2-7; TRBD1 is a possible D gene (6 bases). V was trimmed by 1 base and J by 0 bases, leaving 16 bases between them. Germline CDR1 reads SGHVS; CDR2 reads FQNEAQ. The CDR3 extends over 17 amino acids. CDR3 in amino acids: CASSLGVTGLYSYEQYF. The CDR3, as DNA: TGTGCCAGCAGCTTAGGGGTTACAGGGTTATACTCCTACGAGCAGTACTTC.

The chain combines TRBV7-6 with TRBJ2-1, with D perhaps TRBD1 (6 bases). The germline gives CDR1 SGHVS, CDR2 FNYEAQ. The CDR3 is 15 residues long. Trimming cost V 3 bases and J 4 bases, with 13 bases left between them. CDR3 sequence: CASSFTDSLYNEQFF. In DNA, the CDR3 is TGTGCCAGCAGCTTCACGGACAGTCTATACAATGAGCAGTTCTTC. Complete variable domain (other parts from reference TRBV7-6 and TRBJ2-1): GAGVSQSPRYKVTKRGQDVALRCDPISGHVSLYWYRQALGQGPEFLTYFNYEAQQDKSGLPNDRFSAERPEGSISTLTIQRTEQRDSAMYRCASSFTDSLYNEQFFGPGTRLTVL.

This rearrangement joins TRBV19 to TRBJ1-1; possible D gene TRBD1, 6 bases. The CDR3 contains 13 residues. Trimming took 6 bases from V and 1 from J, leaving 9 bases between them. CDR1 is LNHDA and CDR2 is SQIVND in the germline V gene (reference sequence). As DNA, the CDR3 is TGTGCCAGTAGGGTACAGGGGAACACTGAAGCTTTCTTT. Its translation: CASRVQGNTEAFF.

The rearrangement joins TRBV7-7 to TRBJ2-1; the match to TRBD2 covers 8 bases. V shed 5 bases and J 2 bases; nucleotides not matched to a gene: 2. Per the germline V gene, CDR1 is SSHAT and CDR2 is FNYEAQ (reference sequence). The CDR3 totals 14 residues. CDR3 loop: CASSPGGPYNEQFF. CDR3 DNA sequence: TGTGCCAGCAGCCCGGGGGGGCCCTACAATGAGCAGTTCTTC.

The CDR3 region has the DNA TGTGCCAGCAGCGCACACCCGGGACAGGGTAAGGATGGCTACACCTTC. Its translation: CASSAHPGQGKDGYTF. The chain carries TRBV9 and TRBJ1-2, with 9 bases lining up with TRBD1. Germline CDR1 is SGDLS and CDR2 is YYNGEE. Germline trimming cut 3 bases from V and 6 bases from J; bases unmatched to any gene: 12. This CDR3 region has 16 residues. Full variable domain (outside the CDR3, taken from reference TRBV9 and TRBJ1-2): DSGVTQTPKHLITATGQRVTLRCSPRSGDLSVYWYQQSLDQGLQFLIQYYNGEERAKGNILERFSAQQFPDLHSELNLSSLELGDSALYFCASSAHPGQGKDGYTFGSGTRLTVV.

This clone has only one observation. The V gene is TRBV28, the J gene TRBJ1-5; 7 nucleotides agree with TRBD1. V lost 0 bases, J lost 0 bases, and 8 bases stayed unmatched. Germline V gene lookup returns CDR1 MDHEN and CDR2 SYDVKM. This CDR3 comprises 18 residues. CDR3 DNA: TGTGCCAGCAGTTTATGGACAGGGAGTGTATATAGCAATCAGCCCCAGCATTTT. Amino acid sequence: CASSLWTGSVYSNQPQHF.

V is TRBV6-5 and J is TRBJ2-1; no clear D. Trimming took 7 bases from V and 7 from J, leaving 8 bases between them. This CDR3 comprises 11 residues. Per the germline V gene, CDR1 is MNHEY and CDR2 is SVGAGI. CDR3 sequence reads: CASNLANEQFF. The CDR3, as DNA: TGTGCCAGCAATTTAGCAAATGAGCAGTTCTTC.

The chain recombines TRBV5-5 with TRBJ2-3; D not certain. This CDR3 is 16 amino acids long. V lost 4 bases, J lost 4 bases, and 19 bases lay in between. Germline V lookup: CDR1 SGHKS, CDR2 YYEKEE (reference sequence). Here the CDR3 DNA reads TGTGCCAGCAGCCCGCTTTTAGGTGTGGAGTCAGATACGCAGTATTTT. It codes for CASSPLLGVESDTQYF.

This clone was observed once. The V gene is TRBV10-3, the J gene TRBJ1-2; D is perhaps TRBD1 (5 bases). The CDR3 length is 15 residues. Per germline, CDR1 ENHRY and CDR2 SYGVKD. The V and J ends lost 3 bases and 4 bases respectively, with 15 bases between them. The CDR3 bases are TGTGCCATCAGTGAAACTCAGGGCGGTTCCTATGGCTACACCTTC. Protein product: CAISETQGGSYGYTF.

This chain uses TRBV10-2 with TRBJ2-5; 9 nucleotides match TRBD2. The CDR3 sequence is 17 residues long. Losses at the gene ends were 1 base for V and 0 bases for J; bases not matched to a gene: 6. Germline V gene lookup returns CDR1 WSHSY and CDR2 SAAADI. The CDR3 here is CASSEWGLAAYQETQYF. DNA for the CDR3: TGCGCCAGCAGTGAGTGGGGACTAGCAGCCTACCAAGAGACCCAGTACTTC.

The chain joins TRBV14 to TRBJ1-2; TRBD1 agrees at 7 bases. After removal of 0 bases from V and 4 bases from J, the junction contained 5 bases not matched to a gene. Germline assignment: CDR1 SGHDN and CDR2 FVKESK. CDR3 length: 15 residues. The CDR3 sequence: CASSQEYRGPYGYTF. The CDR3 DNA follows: TGTGCCAGCAGCCAAGAGTACAGGGGCCCCTATGGCTACACCTTC.

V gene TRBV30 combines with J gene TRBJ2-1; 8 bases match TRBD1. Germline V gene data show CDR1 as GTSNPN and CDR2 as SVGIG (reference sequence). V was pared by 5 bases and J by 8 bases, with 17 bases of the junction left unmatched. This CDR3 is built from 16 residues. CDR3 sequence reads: CAWGGWWTGSDDEQFF. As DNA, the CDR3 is TGTGCCTGGGGGGGGTGGTGGACAGGGTCGGATGATGAGCAGTTCTTC. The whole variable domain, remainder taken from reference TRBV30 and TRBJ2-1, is SQTIHQWPATLVQPVGSPLSLECTVEGTSNPNLYWYRQAAGRGLQLLFYSVGIGQISSEVPQNLSASRPQDRQFILSSKKLLLSDSGFYLCAWGGWWTGSDDEQFFGPGTRLTVL.

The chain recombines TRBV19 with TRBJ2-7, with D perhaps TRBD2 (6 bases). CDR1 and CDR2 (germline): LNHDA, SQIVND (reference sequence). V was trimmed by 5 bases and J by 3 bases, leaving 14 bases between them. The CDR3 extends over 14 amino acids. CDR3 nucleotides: TGTGCCAGTAGTCCCGCGATTAGCGGCTACGAGCAGTACTTC. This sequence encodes CASSPAISGYEQYF.